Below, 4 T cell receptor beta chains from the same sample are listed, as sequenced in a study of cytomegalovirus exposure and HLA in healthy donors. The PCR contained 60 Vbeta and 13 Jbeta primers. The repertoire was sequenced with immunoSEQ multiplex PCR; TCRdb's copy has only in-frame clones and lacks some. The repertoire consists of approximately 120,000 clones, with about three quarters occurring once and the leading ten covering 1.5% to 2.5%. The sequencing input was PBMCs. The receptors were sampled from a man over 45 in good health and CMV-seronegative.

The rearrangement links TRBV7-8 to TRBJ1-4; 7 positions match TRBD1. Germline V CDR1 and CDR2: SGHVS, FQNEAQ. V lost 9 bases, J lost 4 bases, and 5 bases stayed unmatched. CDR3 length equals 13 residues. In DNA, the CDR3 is TGTGCCAGTCAGACAGGGTTTAATGAAAAACTGTTTTTT. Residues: CASQTGFNEKLFF.

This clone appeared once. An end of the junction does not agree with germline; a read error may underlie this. The CDR3 bases are TGTGCCAGCAGTGTCGACAGATCCTACAATGGGCAGTTCTTC. Translating it yields CASSVDRSYNGQFF. This rearrangement joins TRBV2 to TRBJ2-1, with D perhaps matching TRBD1 (5 bases). The germline gives CDR1 SNHLY, CDR2 FYNNEI. The CDR3 contains 14 residues.

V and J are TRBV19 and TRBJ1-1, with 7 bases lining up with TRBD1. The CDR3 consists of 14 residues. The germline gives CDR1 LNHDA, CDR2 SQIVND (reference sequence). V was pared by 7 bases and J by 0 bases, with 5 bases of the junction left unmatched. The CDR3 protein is CASKRQGLNTEAFF. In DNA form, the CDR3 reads TGTGCCAGTAAGCGACAGGGCCTGAACACTGAAGCTTTCTTT.

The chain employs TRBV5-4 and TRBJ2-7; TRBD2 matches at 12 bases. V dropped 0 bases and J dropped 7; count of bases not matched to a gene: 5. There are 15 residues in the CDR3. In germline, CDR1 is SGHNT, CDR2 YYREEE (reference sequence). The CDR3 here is CASSLDLAGGEEQYF. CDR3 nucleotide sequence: TGTGCCAGCAGCTTGGACCTAGCGGGGGGGGAAGAGCAGTACTTC.